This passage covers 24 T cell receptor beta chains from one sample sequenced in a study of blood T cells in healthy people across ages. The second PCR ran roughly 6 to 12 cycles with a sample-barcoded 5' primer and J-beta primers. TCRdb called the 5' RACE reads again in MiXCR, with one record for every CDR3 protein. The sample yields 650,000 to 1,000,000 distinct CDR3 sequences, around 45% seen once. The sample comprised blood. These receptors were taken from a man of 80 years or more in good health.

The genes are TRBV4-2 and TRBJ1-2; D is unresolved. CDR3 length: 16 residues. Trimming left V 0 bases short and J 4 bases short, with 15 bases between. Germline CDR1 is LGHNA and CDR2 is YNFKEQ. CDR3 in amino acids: CASSQDTAAGSYGYTF. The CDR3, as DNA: TGTGCCAGCAGCCAAGATACCGCTGCCGGGAGCTATGGCTACACCTTC.

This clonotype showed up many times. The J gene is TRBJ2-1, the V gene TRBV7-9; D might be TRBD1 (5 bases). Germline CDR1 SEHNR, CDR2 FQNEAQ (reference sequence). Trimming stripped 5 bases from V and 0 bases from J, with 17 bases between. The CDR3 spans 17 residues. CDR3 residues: CASSPRWGLSSYNEQFF. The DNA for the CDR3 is TGTGCCAGCAGCCCGAGATGGGGCTTAAGCTCCTACAATGAGCAGTTCTTC.

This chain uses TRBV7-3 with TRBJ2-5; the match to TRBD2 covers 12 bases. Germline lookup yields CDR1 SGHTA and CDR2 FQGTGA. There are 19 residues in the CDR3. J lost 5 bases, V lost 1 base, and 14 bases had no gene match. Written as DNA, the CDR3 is TGTGCCAGCAGCTTAAGGACTAGCGGGGAGGGGGTGATGTGGGAGACCCAGTACTTC. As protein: CASSLRTSGEGVMWETQYF.

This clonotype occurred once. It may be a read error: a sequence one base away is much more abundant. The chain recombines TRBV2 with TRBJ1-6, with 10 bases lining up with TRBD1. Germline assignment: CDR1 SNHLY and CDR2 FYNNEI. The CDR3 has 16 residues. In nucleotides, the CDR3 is TGTGCCAGCAGTGAGACAGGGGGCAGATATAGTTCACCCCTCCACTTT. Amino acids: CASSETGGRYSSPLHF.

CDR3 sequence (DNA): TGTGCCAGCAGCTTGATGAGCGGGGGGGACTACGAGCAGTACTTC. This encodes CASSLMSGGDYEQYF. The V call is TRBV7-2, the J call TRBJ2-4; 10 bases map to TRBD2. The J call is doubtful: the DNA matches TRBJ2-7 better. This CDR3 region has 15 residues. Germline V gene sequence: CDR1 SGHTA, CDR2 FQGNSA.

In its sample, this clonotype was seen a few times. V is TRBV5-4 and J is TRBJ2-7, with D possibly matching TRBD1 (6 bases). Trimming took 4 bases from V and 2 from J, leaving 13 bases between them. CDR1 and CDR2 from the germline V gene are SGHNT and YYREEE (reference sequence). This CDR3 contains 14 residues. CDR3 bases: TGTGCCAGCAGCCGAAGGACAGAGCCCTACGAGCAGTACTTC. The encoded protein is CASSRRTEPYEQYF.

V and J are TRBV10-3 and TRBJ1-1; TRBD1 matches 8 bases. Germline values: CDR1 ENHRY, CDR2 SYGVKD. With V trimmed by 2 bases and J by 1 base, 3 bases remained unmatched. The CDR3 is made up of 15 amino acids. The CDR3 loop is CAISETQGENTEAFF. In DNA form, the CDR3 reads TGTGCCATCAGTGAGACACAGGGGGAGAACACTGAAGCTTTCTTT.

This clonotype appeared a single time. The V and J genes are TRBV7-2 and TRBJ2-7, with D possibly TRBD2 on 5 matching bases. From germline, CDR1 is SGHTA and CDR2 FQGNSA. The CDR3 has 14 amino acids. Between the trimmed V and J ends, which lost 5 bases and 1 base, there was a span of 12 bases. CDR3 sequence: CASSGQPGSYEQYF. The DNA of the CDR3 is TGTGCCAGCAGCGGTCAGCCGGGATCCTACGAGCAGTACTTC.

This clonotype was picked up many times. The CDR3, as DNA: TGCAGTGCTAGAGATCGGGCAGAGGGCTCCTACAATGAGCAGTTCTTC. Translating it yields CSARDRAEGSYNEQFF. This chain joins TRBV20-1 and TRBJ2-1; TRBD2 is a possible D gene (5 bases). This CDR3 spans 16 amino acids. The V gene's germline CDR1 is DFQATT and CDR2 SNEGSKA (reference sequence). Trimming shortened V by 0 bases and J by 0 bases, and 12 bases separated the two germline ends.

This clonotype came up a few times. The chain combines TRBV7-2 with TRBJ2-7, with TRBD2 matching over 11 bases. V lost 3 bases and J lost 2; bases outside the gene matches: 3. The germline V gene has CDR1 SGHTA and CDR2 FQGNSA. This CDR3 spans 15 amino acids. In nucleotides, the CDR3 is TGTGCCAGCAGCTTGATAGCGGGAGGGCCCTACGAGCAGTACTTC. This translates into CASSLIAGGPYEQYF.

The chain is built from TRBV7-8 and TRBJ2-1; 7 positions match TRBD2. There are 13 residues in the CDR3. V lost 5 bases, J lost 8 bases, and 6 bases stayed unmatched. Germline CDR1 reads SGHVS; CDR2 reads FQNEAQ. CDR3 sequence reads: CASSARLAYEQFF. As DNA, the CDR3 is TGTGCCAGCAGCGCAAGACTAGCCTATGAGCAGTTCTTC.

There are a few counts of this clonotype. CDR3 nucleotides: TGTGCCAAAGAGACCCAGTACTTC. This encodes CAKETQYF. This chain links TRBV27 with TRBJ2-5; D unresolved. The CDR3 has 8 residues. From germline, CDR1 is MNHEY and CDR2 SMNVEV (reference sequence). V lost 10 bases and J lost 3, with 0 bases in between.

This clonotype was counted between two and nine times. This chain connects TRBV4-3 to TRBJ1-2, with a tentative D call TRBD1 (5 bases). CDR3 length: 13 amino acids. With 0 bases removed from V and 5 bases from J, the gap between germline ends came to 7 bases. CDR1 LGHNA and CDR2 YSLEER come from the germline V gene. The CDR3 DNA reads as TGCGCCAGCAGCCAAGATCCAGGGTATGGCTACACCTTC. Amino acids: CASSQDPGYGYTF.

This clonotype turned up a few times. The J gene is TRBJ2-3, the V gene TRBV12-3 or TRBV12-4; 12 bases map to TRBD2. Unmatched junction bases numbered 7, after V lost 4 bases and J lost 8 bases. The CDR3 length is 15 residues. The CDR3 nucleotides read TGTGCCAGCAGTTCTCTAGCGGGAGGGGGGGCTACGCAGTATTTT. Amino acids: CASSSLAGGGATQYF.

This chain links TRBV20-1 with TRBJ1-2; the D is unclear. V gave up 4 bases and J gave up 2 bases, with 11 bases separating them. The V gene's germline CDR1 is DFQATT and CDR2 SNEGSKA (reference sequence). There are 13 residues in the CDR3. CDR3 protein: CSATQDGNYGYTF. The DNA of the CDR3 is TGCAGTGCTACCCAGGACGGGAACTATGGCTACACCTTC.

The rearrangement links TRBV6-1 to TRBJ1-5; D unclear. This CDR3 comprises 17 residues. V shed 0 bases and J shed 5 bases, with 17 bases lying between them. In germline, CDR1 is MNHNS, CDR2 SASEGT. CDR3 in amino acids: CASSEAFVGIPYQPQHF. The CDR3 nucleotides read TGTGCCAGCAGTGAAGCCTTCGTAGGCATCCCTTATCAGCCCCAGCATTTT.

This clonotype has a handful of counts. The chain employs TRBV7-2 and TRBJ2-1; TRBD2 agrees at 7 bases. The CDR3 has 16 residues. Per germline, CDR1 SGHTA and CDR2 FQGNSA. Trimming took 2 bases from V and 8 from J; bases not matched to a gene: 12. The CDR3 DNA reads TGTGCCAGCAGCTTAATGGGCCGGACTAGGGCCGATGAGCAGTTCTTC. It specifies CASSLMGRTRADEQFF.

The CDR3 sequence is CASSLGGTSEVSYEQYF. The DNA of the CDR3 is TGTGCCAGCAGCTTAGGGGGGACTAGCGAGGTCTCCTACGAGCAGTACTTC. This chain joins TRBV7-2 and TRBJ2-7, with 10 bases lining up with TRBD2. Germline assignment: CDR1 SGHTA and CDR2 FQGNSA. The CDR3 sequence is 17 residues long. The junction had 6 bases not matched to a gene; V was cut back by 1 base and J by 0 bases.

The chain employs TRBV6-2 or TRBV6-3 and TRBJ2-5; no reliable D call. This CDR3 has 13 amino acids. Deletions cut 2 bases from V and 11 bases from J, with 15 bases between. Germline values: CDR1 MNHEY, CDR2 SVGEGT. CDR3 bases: TGTGCCAGCAGTTACGGGGTCTACAATGAGCAGTACTTC. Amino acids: CASSYGVYNEQYF.

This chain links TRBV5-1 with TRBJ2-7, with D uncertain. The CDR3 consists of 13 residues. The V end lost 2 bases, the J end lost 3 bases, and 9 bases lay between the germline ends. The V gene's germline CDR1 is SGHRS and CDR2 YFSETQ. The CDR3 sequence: CASSLDMNYEQYF. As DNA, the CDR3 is TGCGCCAGCAGCTTAGACATGAACTACGAGCAGTACTTC.

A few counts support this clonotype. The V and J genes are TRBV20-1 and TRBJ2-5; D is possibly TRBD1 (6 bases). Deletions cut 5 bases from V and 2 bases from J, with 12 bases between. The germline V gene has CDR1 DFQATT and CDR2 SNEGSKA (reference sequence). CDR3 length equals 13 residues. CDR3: CSAGGLWQETQYF. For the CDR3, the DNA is TGCAGTGCTGGGGGCCTATGGCAAGAGACCCAGTACTTC.

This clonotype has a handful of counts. CDR3 sequence reads: CASSSQTGGSEKLFF. The CDR3 nucleotides read TGTGCCAGCAGCTCACAGACAGGGGGCTCTGAAAAACTGTTTTTT. The rearrangement links TRBV9 to TRBJ1-4, with 10 bases identical to TRBD1. CDR3 length equals 15 residues. Germline V lookup: CDR1 SGDLS, CDR2 YYNGEE. The V gene end was trimmed by 4 bases and the J gene end by 7 bases; junction bases not matched to a gene: 7.

The CDR3 DNA reads as TGTGCCAGCAGCCCGGGGACTAGCGGGAGGATCGACACCGGGGAGCTGTTTTTT. This gives the protein CASSPGTSGRIDTGELFF. This chain connects TRBV11-3 to TRBJ2-2; 15 bases align to TRBD2. Germline loops: CDR1 SGHNT, CDR2 YENEEA. J gave up 3 bases and V 5 bases, and 7 bases lay outside the gene matches. The CDR3 is 18 residues long.

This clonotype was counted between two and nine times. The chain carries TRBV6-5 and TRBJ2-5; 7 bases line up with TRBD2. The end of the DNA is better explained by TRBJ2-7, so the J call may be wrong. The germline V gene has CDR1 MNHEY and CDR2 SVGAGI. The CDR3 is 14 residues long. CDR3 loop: CASSDLAAPYEQYF. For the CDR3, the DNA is TGTGCCAGCAGTGACCTAGCGGCCCCCTACGAGCAGTACTTC.